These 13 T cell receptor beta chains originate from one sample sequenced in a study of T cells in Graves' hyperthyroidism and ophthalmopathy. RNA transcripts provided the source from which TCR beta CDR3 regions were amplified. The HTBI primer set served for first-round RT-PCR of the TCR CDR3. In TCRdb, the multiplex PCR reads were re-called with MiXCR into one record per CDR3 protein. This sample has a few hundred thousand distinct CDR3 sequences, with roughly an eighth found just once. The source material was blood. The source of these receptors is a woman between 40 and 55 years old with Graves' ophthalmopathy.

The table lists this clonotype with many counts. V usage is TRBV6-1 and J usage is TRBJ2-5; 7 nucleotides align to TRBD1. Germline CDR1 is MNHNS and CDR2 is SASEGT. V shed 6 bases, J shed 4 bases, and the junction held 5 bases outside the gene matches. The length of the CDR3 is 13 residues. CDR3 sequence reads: CASSADRTETQYF. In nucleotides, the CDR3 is TGTGCCAGCAGCGCGGACAGGACAGAGACCCAGTACTTC.

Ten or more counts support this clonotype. The DNA for the CDR3 is TGTGCCAGCAGCAACATAGGGATAGCGAACACCGGGGAGCTGTTTTTT. Translation: CASSNIGIANTGELFF. The V gene is TRBV7-6, the J gene TRBJ2-2; D not certain. V was pared by 5 bases and J by 0 bases, with 13 bases between. The CDR3 covers 16 residues. Germline V lookup: CDR1 SGHVS, CDR2 FNYEAQ.

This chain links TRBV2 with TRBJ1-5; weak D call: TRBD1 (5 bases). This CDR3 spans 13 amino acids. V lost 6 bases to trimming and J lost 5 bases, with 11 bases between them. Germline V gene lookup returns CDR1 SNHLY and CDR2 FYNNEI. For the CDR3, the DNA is TGTGCCAGCAGAACCGGGGGATATCAGCCCCAGCATTTT. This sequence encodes CASRTGGYQPQHF.

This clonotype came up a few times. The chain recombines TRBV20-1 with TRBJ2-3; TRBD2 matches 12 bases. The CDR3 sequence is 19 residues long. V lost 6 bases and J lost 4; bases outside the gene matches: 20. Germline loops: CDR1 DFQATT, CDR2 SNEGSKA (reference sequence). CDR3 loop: CSAIPFPTSGRLGPDTQYF. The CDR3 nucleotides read TGCAGTGCGATACCTTTCCCCACTAGCGGGAGGTTAGGTCCAGATACGCAGTATTTT.

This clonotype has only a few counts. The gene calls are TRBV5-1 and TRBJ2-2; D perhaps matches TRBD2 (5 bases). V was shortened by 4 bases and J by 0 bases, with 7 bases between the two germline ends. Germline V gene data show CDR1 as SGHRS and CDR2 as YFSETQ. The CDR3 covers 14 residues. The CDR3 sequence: CASSGLANTGELFF. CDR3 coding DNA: TGCGCCAGCAGCGGACTCGCGAACACCGGGGAGCTGTTTTTT. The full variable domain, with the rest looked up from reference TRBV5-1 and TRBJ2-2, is KAGVTQTPRYLIKTRGQQVTLSCSPISGHRSVSWYQQTPGQGLQFLFEYFSETQRNKGNFPGRFSGRQFSNSRSEMNVSTLELGDSALYLCASSGLANTGELFFGEGSRLTVL.

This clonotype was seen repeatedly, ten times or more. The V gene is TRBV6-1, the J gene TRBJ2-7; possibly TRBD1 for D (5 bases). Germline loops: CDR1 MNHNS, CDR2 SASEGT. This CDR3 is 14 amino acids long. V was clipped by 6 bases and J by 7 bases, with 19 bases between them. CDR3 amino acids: CASRIPDTPGEQYF. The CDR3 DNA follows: TGTGCCAGCAGGATCCCGGACACTCCTGGGGAGCAGTACTTC.

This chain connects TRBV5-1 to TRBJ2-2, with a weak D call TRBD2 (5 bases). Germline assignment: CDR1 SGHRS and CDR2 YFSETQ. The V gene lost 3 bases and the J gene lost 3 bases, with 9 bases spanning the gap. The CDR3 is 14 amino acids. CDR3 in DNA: TGCGCCAGCAGCTCGGGATTATACACCGGGGAGCTGTTTTTT. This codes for CASSSGLYTGELFF.

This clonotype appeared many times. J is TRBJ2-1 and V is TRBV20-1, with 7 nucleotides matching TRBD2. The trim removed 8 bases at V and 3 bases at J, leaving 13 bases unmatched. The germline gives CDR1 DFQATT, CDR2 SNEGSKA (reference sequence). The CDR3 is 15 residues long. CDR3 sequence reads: CSTSLANSLYNEQFF. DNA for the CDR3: TGCAGTACTTCACTAGCGAACTCTCTCTACAATGAGCAGTTCTTC.

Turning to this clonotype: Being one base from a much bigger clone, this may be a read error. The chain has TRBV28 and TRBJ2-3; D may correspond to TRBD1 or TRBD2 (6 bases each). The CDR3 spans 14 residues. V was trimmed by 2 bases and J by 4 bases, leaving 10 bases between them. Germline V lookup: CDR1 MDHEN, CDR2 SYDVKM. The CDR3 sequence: CASSLTGAADTQYF. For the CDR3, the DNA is TGTGCCAGCAGTTTAACGGGGGCCGCAGATACGCAGTATTTT.

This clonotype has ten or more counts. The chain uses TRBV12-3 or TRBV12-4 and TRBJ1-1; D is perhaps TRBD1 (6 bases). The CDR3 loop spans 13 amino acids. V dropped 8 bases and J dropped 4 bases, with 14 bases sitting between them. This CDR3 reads CASGLGGSTEAFF. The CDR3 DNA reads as TGTGCCAGCGGCTTGGGGGGCAGCACTGAAGCTTTCTTT.

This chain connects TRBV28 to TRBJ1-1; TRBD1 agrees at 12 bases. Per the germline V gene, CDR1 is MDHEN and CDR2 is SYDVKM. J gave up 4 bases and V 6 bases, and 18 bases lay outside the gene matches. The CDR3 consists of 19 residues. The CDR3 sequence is CASSLGLGQGAGSGTEAFF. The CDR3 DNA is TGTGCCAGCAGCCTGGGCTTGGGACAGGGGGCAGGAAGTGGCACTGAAGCTTTCTTT.

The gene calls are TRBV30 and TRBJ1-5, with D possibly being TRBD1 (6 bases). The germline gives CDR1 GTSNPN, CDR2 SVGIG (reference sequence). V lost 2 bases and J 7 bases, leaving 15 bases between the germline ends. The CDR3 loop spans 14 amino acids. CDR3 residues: CAWSFGSQGQPQHF. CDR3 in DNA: TGTGCCTGGAGTTTCGGGTCTCAGGGGCAGCCCCAGCATTTT.

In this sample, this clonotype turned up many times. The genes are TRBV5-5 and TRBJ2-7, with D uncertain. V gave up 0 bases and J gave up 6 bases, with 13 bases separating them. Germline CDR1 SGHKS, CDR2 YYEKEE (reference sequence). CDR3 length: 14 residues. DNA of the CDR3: TGTGCCAGCAGCTTGGTCGTTGTGTTACGCGAGCAGTACTTC. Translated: CASSLVVVLREQYF.